This record covers a single T cell receptor beta chain. After extraction with the RNeasy kit, roughly 0.5 to 1 ug of the RNA was reverse transcribed using random hexamers. TCR beta CDR3 was amplified by immunoSEQ multiplex PCR. This amplification extended across 54 Vbeta and 13 Jbeta segments. MiXCR, applied by TCRdb to the immunoSEQ multiplex PCR reads, yields one record per CDR3 protein. Of more than 100,000 distinct CDR3 sequences detected, roughly 80% appear once; the ten largest clones hold 0.51%. The record originates from a study of CD8 T cells in Susac syndrome. Looked up from germline, CDR1 is MNHEY and CDR2 is SMNVEV (reference sequence). The CDR3 is 14 amino acids. Deletions cut 4 bases from V and 4 bases from J, with 10 bases between.

The rearrangement links TRBV27 to TRBJ2-2; TRBD2 might be the D (5 bases). The sequencing sample was made of CD8+ T cells from PBMCs. This clonotype originated in a human donor with multiple sclerosis. Written as DNA, the CDR3 is TGTGCCAGCAGTTCTACCAGCGGCACCGGGGAGCTGTTTTTT. Translation: CASSSTSGTGELFF.